Listed here are 6 T cell receptor beta chains from one sample, sequenced in a study of T cells in Graves' hyperthyroidism and ophthalmopathy. Using RNA transcripts as the source, TCR beta CDR3 regions were amplified. Initially, a first-round RT-PCR of the TCR CDR3 employed the HTBI primer set. TCRdb ran MiXCR on the multiplex PCR reads and lists one entry per CDR3 protein. The sample records about 700,000 distinct CDR3 sequences, around 15% being singletons. The sample consisted of blood. The receptors were gathered from a woman under 30 with Graves' hyperthyroidism.

CDR3 in amino acids: CSARVVDTQYF. CDR3 coding DNA: TGCAGTGCTAGAGTGGTAGATACGCAGTATTTT. J is TRBJ2-3 and V is TRBV20-1; D unresolved. This CDR3 is built from 11 residues. Germline CDR1 is DFQATT and CDR2 is SNEGSKA (reference sequence). V was clipped by 1 base and J by 5 bases, with 4 bases between them.

This chain joins TRBV12-3 or TRBV12-4 and TRBJ2-2; TRBD1 might be the D (5 bases). V dropped 5 bases and J dropped 9 bases, with 10 bases sitting between them. The length of the CDR3 is 12 residues. The CDR3 loop is CASSHQGRELFF. CDR3 DNA: TGTGCCAGCAGTCACCAGGGTAGGGAGCTGTTTTTT.

This clonotype has a count of ten or more. The gene calls are TRBV2 and TRBJ2-7; D remains ambiguous. The CDR3 has 14 residues. Trimming cost V 7 bases and J 3 bases, with 16 bases left between them. Germline V CDR1 and CDR2: SNHLY, FYNNEI. DNA for the CDR3: TGTGCCAGCAAGCGCGGTCTGCCTATCTACGAGCAGTACTTC. Encoded protein: CASKRGLPIYEQYF.

This clonotype was seen ten or more times. This chain joins TRBV30 and TRBJ2-7, with D unclear. Trimming cost V 4 bases and J 2 bases, with 6 bases left between them. Germline V gene sequence: CDR1 GTSNPN, CDR2 SVGIG (reference sequence). The CDR3 extends over 11 amino acids. Written as DNA, the CDR3 is TGTGCCTGGACCACCACCTACGAGCAGTACTTC. Its protein is CAWTTTYEQYF.

V usage is TRBV29-1 and J usage is TRBJ2-3; D is unresolved. Germline loops: CDR1 SQVTM, CDR2 ANQGSEA. The CDR3 runs to 12 residues. V was clipped by 5 bases and J by 5 bases, with 11 bases between them. CDR3: CSVIDWGDTQYF. The DNA for the CDR3 is TGCAGCGTTATTGATTGGGGAGATACGCAGTATTTT.

This chain uses TRBV19 with TRBJ1-6, with D perhaps matching TRBD1 (5 bases). The CDR3 runs to 15 residues. The germline V gene encodes CDR1 LNHDA and CDR2 SQIVND (reference sequence). Trimming pared 3 bases from V and 1 base from J, leaving 7 bases between. CDR3: CASSMAGSYNSPLHF. The CDR3 nucleotides read TGTGCCAGTAGTATGGCAGGGTCCTATAATTCACCCCTCCACTTT.